The T cell receptor beta chain under discussion was sequenced for a study of cytomegalovirus exposure and HLA in healthy donors. Whole-study findings and limits: Reports showed the classifier diagnosing cytomegalovirus status with high specificity and sensitivity. The study dropped some indistinguishable V segments, TRBV6-2 and TRBV6-3 among them. In a later analysis, a missense DCLRE1C variant was linked to TCR beta V- and J-gene trimming. The authors considered a cluster of highly shared sequence variants likely to be a sequencing artifact.

13 Jbeta primers and 60 Vbeta primers were used for the PCR. Sequencing was performed with immunoSEQ multiplex PCR; in TCRdb, only in-frame clones are kept and a portion is missing. The sample records 130,000 to 150,000 clones, approximately 9% being singletons. The CDR3 spans 14 residues. CDR1 SGHVS and CDR2 FNYEAQ come from the germline V gene. J lost 5 bases, V lost 0 bases, and 3 bases had no gene match. This clone was observed a handful of times. Its antigen is not known. The chain couples TRBV7-6 to TRBJ1-1; 7 nucleotides match TRBD1. Sequenced: PBMCs. The TCR comes from a male donor in good health and CMV-seronegative. The CDR3 nucleotides are TGTGCCAGCAGCTTAGCAGGGGGCAGGACTGAAGCTTTCTTT. This translates into CASSLAGGRTEAFF.